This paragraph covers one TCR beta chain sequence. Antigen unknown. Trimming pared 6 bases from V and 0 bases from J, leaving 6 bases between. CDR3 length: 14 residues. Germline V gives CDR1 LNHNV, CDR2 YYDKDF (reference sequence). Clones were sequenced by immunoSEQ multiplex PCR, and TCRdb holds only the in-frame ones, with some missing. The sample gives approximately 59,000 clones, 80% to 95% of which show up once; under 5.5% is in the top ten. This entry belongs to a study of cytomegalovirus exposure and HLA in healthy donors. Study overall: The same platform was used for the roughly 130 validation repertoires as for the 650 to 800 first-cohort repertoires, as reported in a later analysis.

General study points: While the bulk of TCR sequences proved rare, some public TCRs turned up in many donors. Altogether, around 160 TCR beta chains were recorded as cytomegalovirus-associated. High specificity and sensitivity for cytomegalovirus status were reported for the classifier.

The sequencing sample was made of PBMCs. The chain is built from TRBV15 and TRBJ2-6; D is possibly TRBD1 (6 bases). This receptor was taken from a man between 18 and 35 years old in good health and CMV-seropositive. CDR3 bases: TGTGCCACCAGGGACAGCTCTGGGGCCAACGTCCTGACTTTC. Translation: CATRDSSGANVLTF.